This T cell receptor (beta chain) was recovered during a study of blood T cell repertoires in COVID-19. Across the whole study: Sites across the United States, Italy and Spain contributed samples from acute and convalescent COVID-19. Sources were T cells, B-cell-depleted T cells, or PBMCs; the material itself was cDNA or gDNA.

This clone was counted a few times. Germline V gene sequence: CDR1 SQVTM, CDR2 ANQGSEA. The V and J ends lost 5 bases and 5 bases respectively, with 10 bases between them. The CDR3 extends over 13 amino acids. Original methodology: Reference gene primer amplification gave estimated nucleated cell counts. Repertoires were generated with immunoSEQ multiplex PCR, while TCRdb's copy carries only in-frame clones and drops some. V and J calls and clone size are those listed in that table; D and trimming were worked out from the DNA. This sample yields some 300,000 clones, of which approximately 90% are seen a single time; roughly 6.3% belongs to the top ten. It was during active infection that Seattle patients were enrolled and then longitudinally followed.

Sequencing was done on a sample of peripheral blood. This chain links TRBV29-1 with TRBJ1-6; D is ambiguous. The source of this sequence is a woman in her forties or fifties with COVID-19, enrolled during active disease. The CDR3 sequence: CSVRWANNSPLHF. Here the CDR3 DNA reads TGCAGCGTTCGCTGGGCGAATAATTCACCCCTCCACTTT.